The sequence of this TCR beta chain was determined in a study of T cells in Graves' hyperthyroidism and ophthalmopathy. This clonotype was seen more than once but under ten times. Amplification of TCR beta CDR3 regions used RNA as the template. First-round RT-PCR targeting the TCR CDR3 was performed with the HTBI primer set. MiXCR was run by TCRdb on the multiplex PCR reads, yielding one entry per CDR3 protein. The sample records approximately 350,000 distinct CDR3 sequences, 15% being singletons. CDR1 DFQATT and CDR2 SNEGSKA come from the germline V gene (reference sequence). CDR3 length equals 15 residues. V was shortened by 3 bases and J by 0 bases, with 14 bases between the two germline ends.

This TCR derives from a woman in her fifties or sixties with Graves' ophthalmopathy. The V and J genes are TRBV20-1 and TRBJ1-1; D unclear. Sequencing was performed on blood. CDR3: CSARVSAALNTEAFF. CDR3 in DNA: TGCAGTGCTAGGGTATCGGCAGCCCTGAACACTGAAGCTTTCTTT.